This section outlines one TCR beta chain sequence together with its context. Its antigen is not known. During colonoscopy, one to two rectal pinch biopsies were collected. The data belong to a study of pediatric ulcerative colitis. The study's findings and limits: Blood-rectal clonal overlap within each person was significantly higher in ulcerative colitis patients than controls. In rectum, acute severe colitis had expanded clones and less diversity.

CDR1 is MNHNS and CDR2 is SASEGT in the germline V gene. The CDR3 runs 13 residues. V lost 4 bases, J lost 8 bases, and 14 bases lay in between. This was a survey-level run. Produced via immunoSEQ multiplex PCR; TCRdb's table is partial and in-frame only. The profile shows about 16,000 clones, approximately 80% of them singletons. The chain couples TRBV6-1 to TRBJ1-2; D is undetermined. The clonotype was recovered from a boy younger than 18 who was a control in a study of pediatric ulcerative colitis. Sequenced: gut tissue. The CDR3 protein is CASSVTFAEGYTF. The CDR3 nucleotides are TGTGCCAGCAGTGTTACGTTCGCGGAAGGCTACACCTTC.